The 30 T cell receptor beta chains listed next were all sequenced from one sample in a study of T cells in Graves' hyperthyroidism and ophthalmopathy. Amplification of TCR beta CDR3 regions was performed using RNA transcripts as template. The HTBI primer set drove a first-round RT-PCR of the TCR CDR3. TCRdb used MiXCR to reprocess the multiplex PCR reads, holding one entry per CDR3 protein. The table shows about 560,000 distinct CDR3 sequences, with 46% occurring only once. What was sequenced was peripheral blood or thyroid tissue (not recorded which). The receptors originated from a woman in her late teens or twenties with Graves' hyperthyroidism.

The J gene is TRBJ2-7, the V gene TRBV20-1; TRBD2 matches 11 bases. Germline V gene data show CDR1 as DFQATT and CDR2 as SNEGSKA (reference sequence). This CDR3 contains 15 residues. The J segment lost 1 base and the V segment lost 4 bases, leaving 6 bases of the junction unmatched. The CDR3, as DNA: TGCAGTGCTATGGGACTAGCGGAACCATCCTACGAGCAGTACTTC. This gives the protein CSAMGLAEPSYEQYF.

The chain recombines TRBV9 with TRBJ2-2; D not certain. The germline V gene has CDR1 SGDLS and CDR2 YYNGEE. This CDR3 region has 16 residues. V lost 3 bases and J 6 bases, leaving 18 bases between the germline ends. CDR3 bases: TGTGCCAGCAGCGCCCCGGGTCGTTGGGGTTCCGGGGAGCTGTTTTTT. Translation gives CASSAPGRWGSGELFF.

The chain recombines TRBV6-1 with TRBJ2-7, with 10 nucleotides matching TRBD1. The CDR3 sequence is 14 residues long. The germline V gene encodes CDR1 MNHNS and CDR2 SASEGT. Unmatched junction bases numbered 6, after V lost 6 bases and J lost 4 bases. The CDR3 loop reads CASRRDRGQYEQYF. CDR3 nucleotides: TGTGCCAGCAGGCGGGACAGGGGCCAGTACGAGCAGTACTTC.

This clonotype was observed many times. The gene calls are TRBV10-3 and TRBJ1-3; D unresolved. This CDR3 is built from 16 residues. CDR1 is ENHRY, CDR2 SYGVKD, per germline. Deletions cut 0 bases from V and 0 bases from J, with 9 bases between. CDR3 nucleotides: TGTGCCATCAGTGAGTCGGTCGGTGTCTCTGGAAACACCATATATTTT. This gives the protein CAISESVGVSGNTIYF.

This clonotype was seen a handful of times. The V gene is TRBV19, the J gene TRBJ2-2; perhaps TRBD2 as D (5 bases). Germline V gene sequence: CDR1 LNHDA, CDR2 SQIVND (reference sequence). V shed 11 bases and J shed 0 bases, with 16 bases lying between them. This CDR3 is built from 15 residues. The CDR3 DNA follows: TGTGCCTCCCGCGGGTCAAAAACGAACACCGGGGAGCTGTTTTTT. This sequence encodes CASRGSKTNTGELFF.

The chain recombines TRBV7-9 with TRBJ2-7; 8 bases agree with TRBD1. With V trimmed by 5 bases and J by 5 bases, 11 bases remained unmatched. CDR3 length: 15 residues. CDR1 SEHNR and CDR2 FQNEAQ come from the germline V gene (reference sequence). CDR3 region: CASSPPDRGGHEQYF. The DNA of the CDR3 is TGTGCCAGCAGCCCCCCCGACAGGGGAGGACACGAGCAGTACTTC.

Ten or more counts support this clonotype. The CDR3 region has the DNA TGTGCCAGCAGCCAAGAGGCAGGATACGAGCAGTACTTC. Translation gives CASSQEAGYEQYF. The J gene is TRBJ2-7, the V gene TRBV4-2; no clear D. V gave up 0 bases and J gave up 4 bases, with 7 bases separating them. From germline, CDR1 is LGHNA and CDR2 YNFKEQ. CDR3 length equals 13 residues.

The chain is built from TRBV7-2 and TRBJ2-5; D gene uncertain. The V gene's germline CDR1 is SGHTA and CDR2 FQGNSA. This CDR3 comprises 19 residues. V lost 1 base to trimming and J lost 3 bases, with 24 bases between them. CDR3 sequence reads: CASSLVLRWGRRVEETQYF. Written as DNA, the CDR3 is TGTGCCAGCAGCTTAGTATTGCGGTGGGGTCGGAGAGTAGAAGAGACCCAGTACTTC. The variable domain in full, completed from reference TRBV7-2 and TRBJ2-5, reads GAGVSQSPSNKVTEKGKDVELRCDPISGHTALYWYRQSLGQGLEFLIYFQGNSAPDKSGLPSDRFSAERTGGSVSTLTIQRTQQEDSAVYLCASSLVLRWGRRVEETQYFGPGTRLLVL.

There are many counts of this clonotype. J is TRBJ2-7 and V is TRBV15; 9 bases fit TRBD1. The CDR3 sequence is 16 residues long. V shed 3 bases and J 2 bases; nucleotides not matched to a gene: 8. Germline loops: CDR1 LNHNV, CDR2 YYDKDF (reference sequence). The CDR3: CATSSSPGQGAYEQYF. The DNA for the CDR3 is TGTGCCACCAGCAGCTCTCCGGGACAGGGCGCCTACGAGCAGTACTTC.

The chain carries TRBV2 and TRBJ2-2; 10 nucleotides line up with TRBD1. Unmatched junction bases numbered 7, after V lost 8 bases and J lost 7 bases. This CDR3 has 14 residues. Germline CDR1 and CDR2: SNHLY and FYNNEI. As DNA, the CDR3 is TGTGCCAGCCACTGGGACAGGGGTGGCGGGGAGCTGTTTTTT. Its translation is CASHWDRGGGELFF.

The chain uses TRBV10-3 and TRBJ2-7, with a possible D match to TRBD2 (6 bases). The CDR3 runs 15 residues. Trimming pared 10 bases from V and 7 bases from J, leaving 26 bases between. Germline-derived CDR1 and CDR2 are ENHRY and SYGVKD. CDR3: CASSRYEGLWREQYF. Here the CDR3 DNA reads TGTGCCAGCAGCCGTTATGAGGGACTTTGGCGGGAGCAGTACTTC.

Note on this clonotype: This CDR3 is missing its conserved last phenylalanine or tryptophan, likely due to a read error. The limits of the CDR3 on the DNA are not certain, so only TCRdb's listed CDR3 is given. The chain has TRBV29-1 and TRBJ2-6; the tabulated D call, TRBD2, remains unverified against the DNA. CDR1 SQVTM and CDR2 ANQGSEA come from the germline V gene. From its first to its last residue, the CDR3 has 10 amino acids. The CDR3 is CSVVTLGGGT.

In its sample, this clonotype was seen a few times. V and J are TRBV19 and TRBJ1-5; 12 nucleotides line up with TRBD1. The V and J ends lost 3 bases and 7 bases, in that order; junction bases with no gene match: 7. Germline V gene lookup returns CDR1 LNHDA and CDR2 SQIVND (reference sequence). The CDR3 spans 16 residues. The CDR3 sequence is CASSMWDRGRGQPQHF. The CDR3 DNA reads TGTGCCAGTAGTATGTGGGACAGGGGGCGTGGACAGCCCCAGCATTTT. Full variable domain (outside the CDR3, taken from reference TRBV19 and TRBJ1-5): DGGITQSPKYLFRKEGQNVTLSCEQNLNHDAMYWYRQDPGQGLRLIYYSQIVNDFQKGDIAEGYSVSREKKESFPLTVTSAQKNPTAFYLCASSMWDRGRGQPQHFGDGTRLSIL.

This clonotype was observed many times. CDR3: CASSPKPYGYTF. In DNA form, the CDR3 reads TGTGCCAGCAGTCCAAAGCCCTATGGCTACACCTTC. The rearrangement links TRBV12-3 or TRBV12-4 to TRBJ1-2; D is unresolved. This CDR3 region has 12 residues. V lost 5 bases and J 4 bases, leaving 8 bases between the germline ends.

There are a few counts of this clonotype. The chain couples TRBV7-2 to TRBJ2-7, with 7 bases aligning to TRBD2. CDR3 length: 14 amino acids. V trimming: 5 bases; J trimming: 4 bases; junction bases outside the gene matches: 8. Germline lookup yields CDR1 SGHTA and CDR2 FQGNSA. The CDR3 region is CASSRAGVAYEQYF. CDR3 in DNA: TGTGCCAGCAGCCGTGCGGGAGTAGCTTACGAGCAGTACTTC.

V and J are TRBV29-1 and TRBJ1-2; possibly TRBD1 for D (6 bases). Germline CDR1 reads SQVTM; CDR2 reads ANQGSEA. This CDR3 spans 13 amino acids. Trimming stripped 1 base from V and 4 bases from J, with 10 bases between. The CDR3: CSVEAGEFYGYTF. As DNA, the CDR3 is TGCAGCGTTGAAGCAGGGGAATTCTATGGCTACACCTTC.

This clonotype was seen many times. The gene calls are TRBV2 and TRBJ1-2, with TRBD1 identical over 7 bases. The CDR3 sequence is 12 residues long. Germline CDR1 reads SNHLY; CDR2 reads FYNNEI. Germline trimming cut 6 bases from V and 8 bases from J; bases unmatched to any gene: 6. This chain's CDR3 is CASRETGNGYTF. The CDR3, as DNA: TGTGCCAGCAGGGAGACAGGGAACGGCTACACCTTC.

This clonotype is a singleton in its sample. Compared with germline, one end of the junction differs, possibly owing to a read error. The CDR3 loop reads CAGSWGGESNQPQHF. CDR3 bases: TGTGCCGGCAGTTGGGGGGGAGAGAGCAATCAGCCCCAGCATTTT. The chain is built from TRBV2 and TRBJ1-5; D may be TRBD1 (5 bases). CDR1 is SNHLY, CDR2 FYNNEI, per germline. CDR3 length: 15 amino acids.

This clonotype was seen many times. This sequence joins TRBV12-3 or TRBV12-4 and TRBJ1-1; D call uncertain. The CDR3 is 14 amino acids. Trimming took 3 bases from V and 1 from J, leaving 9 bases between them. The DNA of the CDR3 is TGTGCCAGCAGTTTGCACAGCGCGAACACTGAAGCTTTCTTT. Amino acid sequence: CASSLHSANTEAFF.

This clonotype has only a few counts. This chain joins TRBV7-2 and TRBJ2-7; 9 positions agree with TRBD2. Germline trimming cut 3 bases from V and 7 bases from J; bases unmatched to any gene: 13. CDR3 size: 16 residues. CDR1 SGHTA and CDR2 FQGNSA come from the germline V gene. CDR3 DNA sequence: TGTGCCAGCAGCTTGGCAGGCGGGAGGGCCAGGGGGGAGCAGTACTTC. Residues: CASSLAGGRARGEQYF.

To note about this clonotype: The conserved phenylalanine or tryptophan is not found at the CDR3 terminus, so this likely reflects a read error. The chain has TRBV24-1 and TRBJ1-5, with a weak D call TRBD1 (5 bases). The CDR3 length is 14 residues. V lost 1 base, J lost 5 bases, and 8 bases lay in between. The V gene's germline CDR1 is KGHDR and CDR2 SFDVKD. The CDR3 protein is CATSDLGADQPQHS. For the CDR3, the DNA is TGTGCCACCAGTGATTTAGGGGCCGATCAGCCCCAGCATTCT.

On this clonotype: Lacking the conserved final phenylalanine or tryptophan, this CDR3 likely reflects a read error. The DNA is omitted, as the CDR3 cannot be located on it reliably, and the CDR3 follows TCRdb's listing. The rearrangement joins TRBV7-9 to TRBJ2-7; no DNA check was done on the table's D call, TRBD2. The germline V gene encodes CDR1 SEHNR and CDR2 FQNEAQ (reference sequence). The CDR3 contains 8 residues when both ends are counted. The chain's CDR3 is CASLGLAG.

The chain carries TRBV5-4 and TRBJ2-7, with 13 bases lining up with TRBD2. Trimming at V came to 2 bases and at J to 4 bases, leaving 9 bases not matched to a gene. Germline-derived CDR1 and CDR2 are SGHNT and YYREEE (reference sequence). The CDR3 totals 17 residues. DNA for the CDR3: TGTGCCAGCAGCTTAGGAGGCTGGACTAGCGGGAGTTACGAGCAGTACTTC. The encoded protein is CASSLGGWTSGSYEQYF.

This clonotype was detected ten times or more. The CDR3 bases are TGTGCCATGCATCCGGATCTGAACACTGAAGCTTTCTTT. This sequence encodes CAMHPDLNTEAFF. This chain joins TRBV10-3 and TRBJ1-1; D call uncertain. CDR3 length: 13 amino acids. Trimming removed 9 bases from V and 0 bases from J, with 11 bases in between. CDR1 is ENHRY, CDR2 SYGVKD, per germline.

This clonotype has ten or more counts. The chain has TRBV6-6 and TRBJ2-2, with TRBD2 matching 10 bases. V lost 6 bases, J lost 4 bases, and 5 bases stayed unmatched. The CDR3 totals 15 residues. The V gene's germline CDR1 is MNHNY and CDR2 SVGAGI (reference sequence). CDR3 residues: CASSRTSGGTGELFF. DNA for the CDR3: TGTGCCAGCAGCCGGACTAGCGGCGGCACCGGGGAGCTGTTTTTT.

This clonotype came up many times. The rearrangement links TRBV29-1 to TRBJ1-4; D remains unclear. The V and J ends lost 8 bases and 7 bases respectively, with 17 bases between them. The germline V gene encodes CDR1 SQVTM and CDR2 ANQGSEA. The CDR3 contains 13 residues. In nucleotides, the CDR3 is TGCAGCACCACGGGCCATTCGGGTGAAAAACTGTTTTTT. It specifies CSTTGHSGEKLFF. The complete variable domain, with remaining parts taken from reference TRBV29-1 and TRBJ1-4, reads SAVISQKPSRDICQRGTSLTIQCQVDSQVTMMFWYRQQPGQSLTLIATANQGSEATYESGFVIDKFPISRPNLTFSTLTVSNMSPEDSSIYLCSTTGHSGEKLFFGSGTQLSVL.

The chain has TRBV7-8 and TRBJ1-4; D unclear. This CDR3 contains 12 residues. The V gene's germline CDR1 is SGHVS and CDR2 FQNEAQ. V gave up 5 bases and J gave up 11 bases, with 12 bases separating them. The CDR3 reads CASSHDPAKLFF. The CDR3, as DNA: TGTGCCAGCAGCCACGATCCGGCCAAACTGTTTTTT.

This clonotype was seen many times. The rearrangement links TRBV25-1 to TRBJ1-5; 7 positions match TRBD1. CDR3 length equals 15 residues. V dropped 3 bases and J dropped 4; count of bases not matched to a gene: 6. Germline-derived CDR1 and CDR2 are MGHDK and SYGVNS. The CDR3 is CASSDRQGGNQPQHF. As DNA, the CDR3 is TGTGCCAGCAGTGACCGACAGGGTGGGAATCAGCCCCAGCATTTT.

The genes are TRBV29-1 and TRBJ1-2, with D tentatively TRBD1 (5 bases). CDR3 length equals 13 residues. The germline CDR1 and CDR2 sequences are SQVTM and ANQGSEA. DNA of the CDR3: TGCAGTGCTATTTACGAGGGAGGGGATGGCTACACCTTC. Its protein product is CSAIYEGGDGYTF.

The V and J genes are TRBV27 and TRBJ1-4, with D unclear. The CDR3 loop spans 15 amino acids. V was trimmed by 0 bases and J by 7 bases, leaving 12 bases between them. Germline V CDR1 and CDR2: MNHEY, SMNVEV (reference sequence). The CDR3, as DNA: TGTGCCAGCAGTTTATCGGGCGCTCGAGGTGAAAAACTGTTTTTT. Protein sequence: CASSLSGARGEKLFF.